This TCR beta chain was captured in a study of T cells after yellow fever vaccination. The study's findings and limits: The secondary T-cell response peaked on day 5, not day 15, but was weaker.

TCRdb ran MiXCR on the 5' RACE reads and lists one entry per CDR3 protein. The sample has 65,000 to 70,000 distinct CDR3 sequences, about 6% seen once. The CDR3 has 14 residues. From germline, CDR1 is MGHDK and CDR2 SYGVNS. Trimming took 10 bases from V and 5 from J, leaving 19 bases between them. This clonotype came up once. The antigen is not known. J is TRBJ2-3 and V is TRBV25-1; D unclear. Specimen: CD4+ T cells sorted from PBMCs, collected less than 16 days after the first yellow fever vaccination. This clonotype originated in a man aged 18 to 30 who received the YFV17D yellow fever vaccine. The CDR3 loop is CAIRPRLLIDTQYF. The CDR3 nucleotides read TGTGCCATCAGACCCAGGCTCCTCATAGATACGCAGTATTTT. The variable domain in full, with the rest retrieved from reference TRBV25-1 and TRBJ2-3, is EADIYQTPRYLVIGTGKKITLECSQTMGHDKMYWYQQDPGMELHLIHYSYGVNSTEKGDLSSESTVSRIRTEHFPLTLESARPSHTSQYLCAIRPRLLIDTQYFGPGTRLTVL.